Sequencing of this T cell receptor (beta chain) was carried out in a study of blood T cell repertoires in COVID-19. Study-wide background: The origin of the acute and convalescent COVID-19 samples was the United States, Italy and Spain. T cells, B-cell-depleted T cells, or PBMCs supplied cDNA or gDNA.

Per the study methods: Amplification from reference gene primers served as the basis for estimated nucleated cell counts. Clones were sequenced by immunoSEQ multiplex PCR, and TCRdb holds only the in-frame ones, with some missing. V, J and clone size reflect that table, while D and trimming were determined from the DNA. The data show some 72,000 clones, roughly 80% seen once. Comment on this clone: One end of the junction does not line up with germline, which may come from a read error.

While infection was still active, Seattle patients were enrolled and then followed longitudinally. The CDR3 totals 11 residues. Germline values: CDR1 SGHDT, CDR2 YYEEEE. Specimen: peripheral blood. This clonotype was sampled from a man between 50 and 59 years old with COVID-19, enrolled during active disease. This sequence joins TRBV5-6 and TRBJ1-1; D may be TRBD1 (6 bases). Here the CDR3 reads CASSLLGAPHF. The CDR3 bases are TGTGCCAGCAGCCTCTTGGGGGCCCCGCACTTT. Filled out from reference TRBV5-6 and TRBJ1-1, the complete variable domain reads DAGVTQSPTHLIKTRGQQVTLRCSPKSGHDTVSWYQQALGQGPQFIFQYYEEEERQRGNFPDRFSGHQFPNYSSELNVNALLLGDSALYLCASSLLGAPHFGQGTRLTVV.